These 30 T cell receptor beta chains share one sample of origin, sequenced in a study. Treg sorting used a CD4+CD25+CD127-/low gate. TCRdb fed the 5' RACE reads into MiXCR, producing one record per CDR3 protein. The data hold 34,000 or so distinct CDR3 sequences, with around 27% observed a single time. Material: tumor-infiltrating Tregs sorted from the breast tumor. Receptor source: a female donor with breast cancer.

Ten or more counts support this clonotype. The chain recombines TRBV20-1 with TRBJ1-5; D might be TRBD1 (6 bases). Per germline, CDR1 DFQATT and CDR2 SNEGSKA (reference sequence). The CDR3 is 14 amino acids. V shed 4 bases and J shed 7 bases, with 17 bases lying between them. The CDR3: CSATTGLLGQPQHF. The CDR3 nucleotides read TGCAGTGCTACAACAGGGCTACTCGGGCAGCCCCAGCATTTT.

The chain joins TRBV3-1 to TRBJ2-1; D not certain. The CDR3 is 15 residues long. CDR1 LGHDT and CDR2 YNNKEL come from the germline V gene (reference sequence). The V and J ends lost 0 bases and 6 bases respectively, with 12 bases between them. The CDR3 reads CASSQDLLPFNEQFF. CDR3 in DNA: TGTGCCAGCAGCCAAGATCTCCTACCCTTCAATGAGCAGTTCTTC.

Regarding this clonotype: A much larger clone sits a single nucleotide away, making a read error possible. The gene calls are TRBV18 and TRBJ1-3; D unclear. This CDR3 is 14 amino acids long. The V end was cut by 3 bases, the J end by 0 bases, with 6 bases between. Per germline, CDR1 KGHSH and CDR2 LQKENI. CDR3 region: CASSPASSGNTIYF. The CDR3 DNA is TGTGCCAGCTCACCTGCTAGCTCTGGAAACACCATATATTTT.

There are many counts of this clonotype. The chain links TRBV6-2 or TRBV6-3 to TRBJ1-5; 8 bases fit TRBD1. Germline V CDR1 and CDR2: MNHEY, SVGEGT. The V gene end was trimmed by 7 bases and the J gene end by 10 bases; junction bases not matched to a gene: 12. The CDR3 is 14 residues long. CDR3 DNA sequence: TGTGCCAGCACCTTCAGGGGGCCCCTATCCCCCCAGCATTTT. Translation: CASTFRGPLSPQHF.

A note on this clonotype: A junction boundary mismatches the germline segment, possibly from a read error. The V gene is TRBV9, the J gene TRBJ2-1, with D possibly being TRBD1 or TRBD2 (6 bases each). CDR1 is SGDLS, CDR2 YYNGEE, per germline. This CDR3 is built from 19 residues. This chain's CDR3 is CASSESVGAGLKTNNGQFF. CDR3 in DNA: TGTGCCAGCAGCGAGAGCGTGGGGGCAGGACTAAAGACGAACAATGGGCAGTTCTTC.

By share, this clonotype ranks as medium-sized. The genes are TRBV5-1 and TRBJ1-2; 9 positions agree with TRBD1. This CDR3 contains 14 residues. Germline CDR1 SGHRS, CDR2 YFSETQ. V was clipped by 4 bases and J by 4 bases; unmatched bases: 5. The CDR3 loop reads CASSQGQGGYGYTF. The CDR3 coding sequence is TGCGCCAGCAGCCAGGGACAGGGCGGCTATGGCTACACCTTC.

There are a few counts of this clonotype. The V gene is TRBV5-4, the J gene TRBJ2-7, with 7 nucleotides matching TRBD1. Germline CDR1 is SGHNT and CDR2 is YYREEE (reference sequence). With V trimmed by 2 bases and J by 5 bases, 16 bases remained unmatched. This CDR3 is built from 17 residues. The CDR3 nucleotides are TGTGCCAGCAGCTTAGGGGGCAGGGCTCAGGGGAACGACGAGCAGTACTTC. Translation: CASSLGGRAQGNDEQYF.

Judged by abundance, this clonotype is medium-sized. CDR3 sequence (DNA): TGCAGTGCTTCGACAACAGGGGGCTTTAGCTATGGCTACACCTTC. It codes for CSASTTGGFSYGYTF. This sequence joins TRBV20-1 and TRBJ1-2; 9 nucleotides match TRBD1. There are 15 residues in the CDR3. Germline values: CDR1 DFQATT, CDR2 SNEGSKA (reference sequence). The V gene end was trimmed by 5 bases and the J gene end by 4 bases; junction bases not matched to a gene: 11.

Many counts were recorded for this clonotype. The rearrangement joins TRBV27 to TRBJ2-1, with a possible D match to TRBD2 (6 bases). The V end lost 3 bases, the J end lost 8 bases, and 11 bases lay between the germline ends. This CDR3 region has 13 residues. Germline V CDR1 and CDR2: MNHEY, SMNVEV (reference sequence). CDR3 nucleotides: TGTGCCAGCAGTTTGCCGGGACTCCATGAGCAGTTCTTC. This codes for CASSLPGLHEQFF.

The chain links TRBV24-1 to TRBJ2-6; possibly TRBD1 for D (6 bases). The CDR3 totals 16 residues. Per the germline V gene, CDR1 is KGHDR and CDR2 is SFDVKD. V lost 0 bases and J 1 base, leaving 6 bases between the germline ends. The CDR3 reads CATSDLGQSGANVLTF. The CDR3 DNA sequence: TGTGCCACCAGTGATTTGGGACAGTCTGGGGCCAACGTCCTGACTTTC.

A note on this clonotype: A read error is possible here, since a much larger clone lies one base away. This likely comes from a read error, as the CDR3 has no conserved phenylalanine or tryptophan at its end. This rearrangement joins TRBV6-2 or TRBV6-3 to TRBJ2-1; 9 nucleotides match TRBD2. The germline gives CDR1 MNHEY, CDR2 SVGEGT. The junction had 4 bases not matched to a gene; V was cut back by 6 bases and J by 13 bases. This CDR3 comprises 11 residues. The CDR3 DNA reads TGTGCCAGCAGCCCGGGACTAGCTCAGTTCTTA. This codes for CASSPGLAQFL.

The CDR3, as DNA: TGTGCCAGCAGTGGAGACCGGTTCCAGCCCCAGCATTTT. Its translation is CASSGDRFQPQHF. This sequence joins TRBV6-1 and TRBJ1-5; D is uncertain. Germline V lookup: CDR1 MNHNS, CDR2 SASEGT. Trimming stripped 4 bases from V and 7 bases from J, with 11 bases between. The CDR3 covers 13 residues.

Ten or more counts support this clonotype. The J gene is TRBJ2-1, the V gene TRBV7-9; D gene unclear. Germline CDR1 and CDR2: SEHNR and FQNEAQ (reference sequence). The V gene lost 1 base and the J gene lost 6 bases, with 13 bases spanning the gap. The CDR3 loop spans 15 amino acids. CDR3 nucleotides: TGTGCCAGCAGCTTAGATTCTGTGGTGATCAATGAGCAGTTCTTC. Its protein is CASSLDSVVINEQFF.

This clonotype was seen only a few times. CDR3 residues: CATYRGDGYTF. DNA for the CDR3: TGTGCCACCTACAGGGGCGATGGCTACACCTTC. The chain joins TRBV6-6 to TRBJ1-2, with 7 bases lining up with TRBD1. The CDR3 has 11 residues. Trimming at V came to 10 bases and at J to 6 bases, leaving 5 bases not matched to a gene. Germline lookup yields CDR1 MNHNY and CDR2 SVGAGI (reference sequence).

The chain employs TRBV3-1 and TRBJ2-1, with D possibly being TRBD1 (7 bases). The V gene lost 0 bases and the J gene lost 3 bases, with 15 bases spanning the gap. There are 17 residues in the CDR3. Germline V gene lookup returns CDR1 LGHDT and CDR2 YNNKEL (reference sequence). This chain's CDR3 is CASSQEWWRGLYNEQFF. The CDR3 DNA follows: TGTGCCAGCAGCCAAGAATGGTGGAGGGGGCTCTACAATGAGCAGTTCTTC.

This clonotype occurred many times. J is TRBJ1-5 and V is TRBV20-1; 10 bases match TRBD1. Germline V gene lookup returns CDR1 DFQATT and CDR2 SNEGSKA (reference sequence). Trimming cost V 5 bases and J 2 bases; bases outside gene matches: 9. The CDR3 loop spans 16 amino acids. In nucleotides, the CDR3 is TGCAGTGCTCCTCCCGGGACAGGGGATGGCAATCAGCCCCAGCATTTT. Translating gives CSAPPGTGDGNQPQHF.

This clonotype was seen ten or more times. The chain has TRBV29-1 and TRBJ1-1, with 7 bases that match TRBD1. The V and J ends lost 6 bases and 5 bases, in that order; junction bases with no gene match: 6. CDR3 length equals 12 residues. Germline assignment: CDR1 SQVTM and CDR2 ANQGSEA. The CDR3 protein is CSVKQGRTEAFF. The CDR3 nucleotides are TGCAGCGTAAAACAGGGGAGGACTGAAGCTTTCTTT.

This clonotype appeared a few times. The chain's CDR3 is CAISSLSEQFF. Written as DNA, the CDR3 is TGTGCCATCAGTTCTTTAAGTGAGCAGTTCTTC. The gene calls are TRBV10-3 and TRBJ2-1; D ambiguous. V was pared by 5 bases and J by 9 bases, with 8 bases between. The CDR3 covers 11 residues. The V gene's germline CDR1 is ENHRY and CDR2 SYGVKD.

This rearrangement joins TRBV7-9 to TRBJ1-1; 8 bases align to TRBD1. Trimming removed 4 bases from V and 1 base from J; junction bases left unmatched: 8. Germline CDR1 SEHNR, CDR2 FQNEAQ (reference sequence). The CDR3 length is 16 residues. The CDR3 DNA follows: TGTGCCAGCAGCTCGAAGACAGGGGCAGGGAACACTGAAGCTTTCTTT. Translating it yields CASSSKTGAGNTEAFF.

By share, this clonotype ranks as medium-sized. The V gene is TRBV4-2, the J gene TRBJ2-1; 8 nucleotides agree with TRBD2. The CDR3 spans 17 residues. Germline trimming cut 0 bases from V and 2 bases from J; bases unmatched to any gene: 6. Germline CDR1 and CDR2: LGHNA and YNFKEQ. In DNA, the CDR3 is TGTGCCAGCAGCCAAGAGTCGGGACTAGAACCCTACAATGAGCAGTTCTTC. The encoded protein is CASSQESGLEPYNEQFF.

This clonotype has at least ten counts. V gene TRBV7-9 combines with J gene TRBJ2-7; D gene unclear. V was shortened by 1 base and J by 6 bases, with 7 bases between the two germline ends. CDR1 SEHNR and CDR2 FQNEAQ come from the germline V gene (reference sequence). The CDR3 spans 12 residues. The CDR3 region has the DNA TGTGCCAGCAGCTTAGGGAGAACCGAGCAGTACTTC. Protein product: CASSLGRTEQYF.

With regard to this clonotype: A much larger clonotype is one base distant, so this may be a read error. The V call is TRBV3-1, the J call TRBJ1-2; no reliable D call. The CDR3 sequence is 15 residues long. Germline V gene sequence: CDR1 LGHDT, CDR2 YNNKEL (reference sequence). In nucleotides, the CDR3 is TGTGCCGGCAGCCAAGATGCATCTGGCTTCTATGGCTACACCTTC. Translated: CAGSQDASGFYGYTF.

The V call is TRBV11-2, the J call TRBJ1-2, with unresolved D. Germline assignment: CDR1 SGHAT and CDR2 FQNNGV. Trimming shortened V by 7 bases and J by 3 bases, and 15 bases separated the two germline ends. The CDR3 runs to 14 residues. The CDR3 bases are TGTGCCAGCAAAGGTCCGGGATCTGACTATGGCTACACCTTC. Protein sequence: CASKGPGSDYGYTF.

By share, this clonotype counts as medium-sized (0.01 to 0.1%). CDR3 nucleotides: TGTGCCAGCCGGAGCGGGAGGAGGGATGAGCAGTTCTTC. This gives the protein CASRSGRRDEQFF. This chain uses TRBV4-2 with TRBJ2-1; 9 bases fit TRBD2. V lost 8 bases to trimming and J lost 8 bases; unmatched junction nucleotides: 7. Germline CDR1 is LGHNA and CDR2 is YNFKEQ. The CDR3 runs 13 residues.

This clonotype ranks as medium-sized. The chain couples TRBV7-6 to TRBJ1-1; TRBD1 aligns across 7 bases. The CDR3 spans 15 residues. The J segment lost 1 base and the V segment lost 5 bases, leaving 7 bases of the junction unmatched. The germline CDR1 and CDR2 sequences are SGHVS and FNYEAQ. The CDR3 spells CASSLQGIENTEAFF. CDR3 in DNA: TGTGCCAGCAGCCTACAGGGGATCGAGAACACTGAAGCTTTCTTT.

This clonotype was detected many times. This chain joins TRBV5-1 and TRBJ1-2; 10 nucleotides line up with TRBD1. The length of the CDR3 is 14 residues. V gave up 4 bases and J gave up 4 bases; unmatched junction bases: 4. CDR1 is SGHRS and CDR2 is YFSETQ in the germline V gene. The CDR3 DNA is TGCGCCAGCAGCCAGGGACAGGGGATCTATGGCTACACCTTC. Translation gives CASSQGQGIYGYTF.

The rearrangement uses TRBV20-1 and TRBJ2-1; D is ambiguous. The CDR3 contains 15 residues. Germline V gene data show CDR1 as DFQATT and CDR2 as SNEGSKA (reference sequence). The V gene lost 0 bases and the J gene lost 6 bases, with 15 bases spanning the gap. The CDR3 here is CSARDRYRLGNEQFF. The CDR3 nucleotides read TGCAGTGCTAGAGATCGTTATAGGCTCGGCAATGAGCAGTTCTTC.

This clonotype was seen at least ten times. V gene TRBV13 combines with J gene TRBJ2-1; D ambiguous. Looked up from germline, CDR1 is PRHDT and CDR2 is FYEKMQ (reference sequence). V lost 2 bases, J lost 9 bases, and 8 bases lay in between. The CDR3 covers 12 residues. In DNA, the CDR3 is TGTGCCAGCAGCTTACGACCCGGTGAGCAGTTCTTC. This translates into CASSLRPGEQFF.

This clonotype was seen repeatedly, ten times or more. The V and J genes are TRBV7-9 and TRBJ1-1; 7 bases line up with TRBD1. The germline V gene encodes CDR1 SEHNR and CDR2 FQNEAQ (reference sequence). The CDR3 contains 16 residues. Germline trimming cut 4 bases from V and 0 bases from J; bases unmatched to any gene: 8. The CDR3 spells CASSSSGTVLNTEAFF. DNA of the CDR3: TGTGCCAGCAGCTCCTCCGGGACAGTACTGAACACTGAAGCTTTCTTT.

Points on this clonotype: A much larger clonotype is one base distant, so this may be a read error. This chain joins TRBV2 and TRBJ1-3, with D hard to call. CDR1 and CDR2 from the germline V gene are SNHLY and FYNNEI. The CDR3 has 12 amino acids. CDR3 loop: CASRTSGDTIYF. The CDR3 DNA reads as TGTGCCAGCAGGACATCTGGAGACACCATATATTTT.